The present T cell receptor (beta chain) was sequenced within a study of T-cell memory formation after mild COVID-19. This CDR3 spans 12 amino acids. Trimming took off 10 bases at V and 0 bases at J, with 7 bases between the two ends. The germline V gene encodes CDR1 ENHRY and CDR2 SYGVKD. TCRdb recomputed calls from the 5' RACE reads with MiXCR, one row per CDR3 protein. Among about half a million distinct CDR3 sequences listed, 15% to 20% were seen once. The origin of this receptor is an adult woman who had mild COVID-19 (a few samples of this study predate the infection). Cell type and time point are not known. The material sequenced was PBMCs or a T cell subset sorted from them (not recorded which). The chain combines TRBV10-3 with TRBJ2-1; D uncertain. The CDR3 DNA sequence: TGTGCCACGGCGCACTCCTACAATGAGCAGTTCTTC. Translated: CATAHSYNEQFF.